This T cell receptor beta chain was sequenced during a study of T-cell memory formation after mild COVID-19. At the level of the study: Among the donors, TCR clusters were largely specific to each donor.

This clonotype was observed a handful of times. Its antigen is unidentified. Study-level points and caveats: Clones that contracted from day 15 to 85 were balanced CD4/CD8, while later expanders leaned CD4+. In pre-infection memory, a portion of responding clones appeared, which suggested that cross-reactive memory joined.

This CDR3 has 16 amino acids. Germline V lookup: CDR1 KGHSH, CDR2 LQKENI. Trimming removed 0 bases from V and 4 bases from J; junction bases left unmatched: 4. 5'RACE primed at constant segments yielded TCR alpha and TCR beta cDNA libraries bearing sample barcodes and UMIs. TCRdb called the 5' RACE reads again in MiXCR, with one record for every CDR3 protein. Found here are about 90,000 distinct CDR3 sequences, 13% of them singletons; the top ten hold over 25%. The sequence came from an adult woman who had mild COVID-19 (a few samples of this study predate the infection). Cell type and time point are not known. The chain uses TRBV18 and TRBJ2-1, with 9 nucleotides matching TRBD2. Sequenced material: PBMCs or a T cell subset sorted from them (not recorded which). CDR3 in amino acids: CASSPPSGRSYNEQFF. The CDR3, as DNA: TGTGCCAGCTCACCACCCAGCGGGAGGTCATACAATGAGCAGTTCTTC.